This TCR beta chain originates from a study of regulatory T cells in long-lasting Graves disease. Across the whole study: Over 5 years of antithyroid drugs with positive TSH receptor antibodies was taken to mean persistent Graves' disease. Study-level points and caveats: TCR diversity in persistent Graves' patients was below that of newly diagnosed ones.

Libraries of TCR beta came from iRepertoire HTBI primers plus Arm-PCR of CDR3 regions. Each CDR3 protein gets one entry after TCRdb re-called the multiplex PCR reads with MiXCR. Here the sample spans 700,000 or so distinct CDR3 sequences, about 32% being singletons. Only a few counts were recorded for this clonotype. What it binds is not known. Time point denoted: persistent/refractory GD, antithyroid drugs over 5 years with positive TRAb. Extracted RNA from PBMCs served as the source of the TCR library. The clonotype comes from a female donor with Graves disease. The sample consisted of peripheral blood mononuclear cells (PBMCs), taken when the disease was refractory, from a patient treated with antithyroid drugs.

The CDR3 coding sequence is TGCAGTGCATACCACAGGGGAAACACTGAAGCTTTCTTT. Protein: CSAYHRGNTEAFF. This chain links TRBV20-1 with TRBJ1-1, with 7 positions matching TRBD1. Losses at the gene ends were 6 bases for V and 2 bases for J; bases not matched to a gene: 6. The CDR3 totals 13 residues. Per the germline V gene, CDR1 is DFQATT and CDR2 is SNEGSKA (reference sequence).